These T cell receptor beta chains were read from a single sample in a study of blood T cell repertoires in COVID-19. The repertoire was sequenced with immunoSEQ multiplex PCR; TCRdb's copy has only in-frame clones and lacks some. Here the sample spans hundreds of thousands of clones, roughly 87% being singletons. The sample comprised PBMCs or T cells enriched from blood (not recorded which). Receptors were obtained from a woman aged 25-40 years with acute COVID-19. Each CDR3 is given with its conserved first and last residue. A D gene is named only where the DNA matches it firmly. Size is omitted from some rows. Given values are once, few, many or a class for expanded clones.

d_call clone_size j_call v_call cdr3_aa cdr3_nt
TRBD1 . TRBJ1-6 TRBV2 CASRATTGPHNSPLHF TGTGCCAGCAGAGCTACGACAGGGCCCCATAATTCACCCCTCCACTTT
. . TRBJ1-2 TRBV11-3 CASRHKVAAGTGYGYTF TGTGCCAGCAGGCATAAGGTGGCGGCGGGGACTGGCTATGGCTACACCTTC
. . TRBJ1-2 TRBV9 CASSPSGAGGYTF TGTGCCAGCAGCCCGTCCGGGGCGGGAGGCTACACCTTC
. . TRBJ2-7 TRBV4-1 CASSQDKGVYYEQYF TGCGCCAGCAGCCAAGATAAGGGGGTCTACTACGAGCAGTACTTC
. . TRBJ2-2 TRBV5-1 CASSLPIANTGELFF TGCGCCAGCAGCTTGCCTATCGCGAACACCGGGGAGCTGTTTTTT
. . TRBJ2-7 TRBV15 CATRTPSAPYEQYF TGTGCCACCAGAACCCCTAGCGCACCCTACGAGCAGTACTTC
TRBD1 . TRBJ2-1 TRBV28 CASSFLGQIHNEQFF TGTGCCAGCAGTTTTTTGGGACAGATTCACAATGAGCAGTTCTTC
. . TRBJ1-4 TRBV12-3/TRBV12-4 CASRLGTSEKLFF TGTGCCAGCAGACTCGGGACATCTGAAAAACTGTTTTTT
TRBD2 . TRBJ2-7 TRBV5-1 CASSFSTSGSPFYEQYF TGCGCCAGCAGCTTTTCGACTAGCGGGAGCCCCTTCTACGAGCAGTACTTC
. once TRBJ2-2 TRBV7-3 CASSLSDYTGELFF TGTGCCAGCAGCTTATCAGATTACACCGGGGAGCTGTTTTTT
. once TRBJ1-6 TRBV28 CASSLVPGISPLHF TGTGCCAGCAGTTTGGTCCCAGGGATTTCACCCCTCCACTTT
. once TRBJ2-7 TRBV7-2 CASSLGRAGEQYF TGTGCCAGCAGCTTAGGGAGGGCAGGGGAGCAGTACTTC
TRBD1 . TRBJ1-2 TRBV2 CAPNEGAHYGYTF TGTGCCCCCAACGAGGGGGCCCACTATGGCTACACCTTC
. . TRBJ2-7 TRBV6-5 CASSYSGAGTYEQYF TGTGCCAGCAGTTACTCAGGGGCGGGGACCTACGAGCAGTACTTC
TRBD2 . TRBJ2-5 TRBV6-2/TRBV6-3 CASSYPSGGKETQYF TGTGCCAGCAGTTACCCTAGCGGGGGAAAAGAGACCCAGTACTTC
. . TRBJ2-3 TRBV24-1 CATEGDTDTQYF TGTGCCACCGAGGGGGATACAGATACGCAGTATTTT
. . TRBJ1-2 TRBV29-1 CSVESRGGNYGYTF TGCAGCGTTGAATCCCGCGGGGGTAACTATGGCTACACCTTC
. . TRBJ1-2 TRBV5-6 CASSSIWTEGYTF TGTGCCAGCAGCTCCATCTGGACAGAGGGCTACACCTTC
. . TRBJ2-7 TRBV14 CASSQDMGAYEQYF TGTGCCAGCAGCCAAGATATGGGAGCCTACGAGCAGTACTTC
. . TRBJ1-2 TRBV15 CATSRGGGPYGYTF TGTGCCACCAGCAGAGGGGGAGGGCCCTATGGCTACACCTTC
TRBD1 . TRBJ2-5 TRBV5-1 CASSFTGVQETQYF TGCGCCAGCAGCTTCACAGGGGTCCAAGAGACCCAGTACTTC
TRBD1 once TRBJ1-1 TRBV29-1 CSATRQGMNTEAFF TGCAGCGCGACCCGACAGGGGATGAACACTGAAGCTTTCTTT
TRBD2 . TRBJ2-5 TRBV5-1 CASSLGAAGARETQYF TGCGCCAGCAGCTTGGGGGCAGCGGGAGCCAGGGAGACCCAGTACTTC
TRBD1 . TRBJ1-1 TRBV19 CASSEQGANTEAFF TGTGCCAGTAGTGAACAGGGGGCGAACACTGAAGCTTTCTTT
. . TRBJ1-1 TRBV28 CASSRHGGTEAFF TGTGCCAGCAGTCGACATGGGGGGACTGAAGCTTTCTTT
. . TRBJ1-5 TRBV28 CASREGGQPQHF TGTGCCAGCAGAGAAGGGGGTCAGCCCCAGCATTTT
TRBD2 . TRBJ2-5 TRBV7-9 CASSDSGGGQETQYF TGTGCCAGCAGCGATAGCGGGGGGGGGCAAGAGACCCAGTACTTC
. . TRBJ1-4 TRBV7-2 CASSLAGLNEKLFF TGTGCCAGCAGCTTAGCCGGACTTAATGAAAAACTGTTTTTT
TRBD1 . TRBJ1-2 TRBV6-2/TRBV6-3 CASSPRRGLTGYTF TGTGCCAGCAGTCCCCGGAGGGGGCTTACTGGCTACACCTTC
. once TRBJ2-1 TRBV13 CASSLWGESSYNEQFF TGTGCCAGCAGCCTGTGGGGGGAAAGCTCCTACAATGAGCAGTTCTTC
. . TRBJ1-6 TRBV7-9 CASSLNIVDSPLHF TGTGCCAGCAGCTTGAACATCGTCGATTCACCCCTCCACTTT
. . TRBJ1-3 TRBV27 CASRPGAGNTIYF TGTGCCAGCAGACCAGGGGCTGGAAACACCATATATTTT
TRBD1 . TRBJ2-1 TRBV28 CASSFRQGARNEQFF TGTGCCAGCAGTTTTAGACAGGGGGCGCGCAATGAGCAGTTCTTC
TRBD1 . TRBJ2-3 TRBV5-5 CASSPGQGSADTQYF TGTGCCAGCAGCCCGGGACAGGGGTCTGCAGATACGCAGTATTTT
TRBD2 . TRBJ2-1 TRBV29-1 CSASGLAGGYNEQFF TGCAGCGCCTCGGGACTAGCGGGAGGCTACAATGAGCAGTTCTTC
. . TRBJ1-5 TRBV2 CASSESGRGVGQPQHF TGTGCCAGCAGTGAAAGCGGCAGGGGCGTCGGTCAGCCCCAGCATTTT
TRBD1 few TRBJ2-2 TRBV5-1 CASRQTPGGSGGELFF TGCGCCAGCAGACAAACACCAGGGGGATCTGGCGGGGAGCTGTTTTTT
. . TRBJ1-5 TRBV7-9 CASSRGYSNQPQHF TGTGCCAGCAGCCGGGGATATAGCAATCAGCCCCAGCATTTT
. . TRBJ1-6 TRBV19 CASSVSRSPLHF TGTGCCAGTAGTGTTTCCCGTTCACCCCTCCACTTT
. once TRBJ1-2 TRBV28 CASTTGPYGYTF TGTGCCAGCACGACAGGCCCCTATGGCTACACCTTC
. . TRBJ2-7 TRBV3-1/TRBV3-2 CASSLRLPSSYEQYF TGTGCCAGCAGCCTTAGACTACCGTCCTCCTACGAGCAGTACTTC
. . TRBJ1-3 TRBV4-3 CASSHGGALSGNTIYF TGCGCCAGCAGCCATGGCGGGGCCCTCTCTGGAAACACCATATATTTT
. once TRBJ2-1 TRBV28 CASSPLSGAGFHEQFF TGTGCCAGCAGTCCCTTAAGCGGAGCGGGCTTCCATGAGCAGTTCTTC
TRBD2 . TRBJ2-1 TRBV19 CGAGGPDYNEQFF TGTGGTGCGGGAGGGCCGGATTACAATGAGCAGTTCTTC
. . TRBJ1-1 TRBV5-5 CASSLDSMNTEAFF TGTGCCAGCAGCCTTGACAGTATGAACACTGAAGCTTTCTTT
. . TRBJ1-3 TRBV30 CAWGKPVASGNTIYF TGTGCCTGGGGTAAGCCGGTTGCTTCTGGAAACACCATATATTTT
. once TRBJ1-2 TRBV29-1 CSVWGEGYTF TGCAGCGTGTGGGGGGAAGGCTACACCTTC
TRBD1 many TRBJ1-5 TRBV2 CASSGQGGKQPQHF TGTGCCAGCAGTGGACAGGGGGGGAAGCAGCCCCAGCATTTT
. . TRBJ1-2 TRBV20-1 CSASIPGTNYGYTF TGCAGTGCTAGTATTCCGGGAACTAACTATGGCTACACCTTC
TRBD2 . TRBJ2-1 TRBV28 CASSFGLAGLNEQFF TGTGCCAGCAGTTTCGGACTAGCGGGCCTCAATGAGCAGTTCTTC
TRBD2 . TRBJ2-1 TRBV5-1 CASSRTSGNYNEQFF TGCGCCAGCAGCCGGACTAGCGGGAACTACAATGAGCAGTTCTTC
. . TRBJ2-7 TRBV2 CASTGSSYEQYF TGTGCCAGCACGGGGAGCTCCTACGAGCAGTACTTC
. . TRBJ1-4 TRBV18 CASSPERQGGNEKLFF TGTGCCAGCTCACCAGAAAGGCAGGGAGGAAATGAAAAACTGTTTTTT